This T cell receptor beta chain was identified during a study of metastatic and nonmetastatic thyroid tumors. Study as a whole: Comparative analysis of repertoires was undertaken across blood and tumor or nodule tissue obtained from malignant and benign thyroid patients.

TCRdb re-called the PCR reads with MiXCR. This sample has 15,000 to 20,000 clones, with around a quarter found just once. With V trimmed by 4 bases and J by 6 bases, 14 bases remained unmatched. CDR1 and CDR2 from the germline V gene are LNHNV and YYDKDF (reference sequence). The CDR3 is 16 residues long. Within the sample, this clone is medium-sized. Each patient came to thyroid surgery without any prior treatment (of any kind). The clonotype comes from a female donor with papillary thyroid cancer or a benign thyroid nodule (not recorded which). Some clones in this sample may be carry-over from other donors' samples. The specimen was blood. This chain uses TRBV15 with TRBJ2-7; TRBD1 aligns across 8 bases. CDR3 DNA sequence: TGTGCCACCAGCAACCACAGGACAGGGATCGGTCTCGAGCAGTACTTC. Translated: CATSNHRTGIGLEQYF.